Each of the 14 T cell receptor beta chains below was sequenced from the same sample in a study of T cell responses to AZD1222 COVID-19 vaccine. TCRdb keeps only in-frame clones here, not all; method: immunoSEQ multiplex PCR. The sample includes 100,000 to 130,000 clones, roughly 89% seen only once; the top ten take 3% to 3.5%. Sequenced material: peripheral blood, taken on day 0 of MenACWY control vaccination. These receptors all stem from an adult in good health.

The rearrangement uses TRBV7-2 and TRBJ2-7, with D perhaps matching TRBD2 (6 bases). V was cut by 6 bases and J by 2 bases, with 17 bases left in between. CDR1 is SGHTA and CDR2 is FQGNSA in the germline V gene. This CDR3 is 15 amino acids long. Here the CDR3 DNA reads TGTGCCAGCAGTCCAGGCGGGGCAGGGACCTACGAGCAGTACTTC. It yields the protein CASSPGGAGTYEQYF.

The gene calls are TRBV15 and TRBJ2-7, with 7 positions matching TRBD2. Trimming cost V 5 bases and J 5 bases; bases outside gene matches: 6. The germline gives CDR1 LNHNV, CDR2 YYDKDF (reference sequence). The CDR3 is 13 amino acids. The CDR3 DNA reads TGTGCCACCAGCTCGGGGGGAACAAACGAGCAGTACTTC. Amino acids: CATSSGGTNEQYF.

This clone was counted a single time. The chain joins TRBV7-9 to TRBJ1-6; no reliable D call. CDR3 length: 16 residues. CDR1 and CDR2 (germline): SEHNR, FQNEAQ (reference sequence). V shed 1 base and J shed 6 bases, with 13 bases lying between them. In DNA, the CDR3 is TGTGCCAGCAGCTTAGACGCTAACGTCCCTAATTCACCCCTCCACTTT. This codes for CASSLDANVPNSPLHF. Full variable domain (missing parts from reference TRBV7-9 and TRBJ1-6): DTGVSQNPRHKITKRGQNVTFRCDPISEHNRLYWYRQTLGQGPEFLTYFQNEAQLEKSRLLSDRFSAERPKGSFSTLEIQRTEQGDSAMYLCASSLDANVPNSPLHFGNGTRLTVT.

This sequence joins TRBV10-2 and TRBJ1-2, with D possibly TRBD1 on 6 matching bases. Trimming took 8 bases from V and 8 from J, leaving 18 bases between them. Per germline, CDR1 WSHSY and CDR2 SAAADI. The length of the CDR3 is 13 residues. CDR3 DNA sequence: TGCGCCAGCCGGGGACCAGGGGTAGGAGGCTACACCTTC. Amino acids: CASRGPGVGGYTF.

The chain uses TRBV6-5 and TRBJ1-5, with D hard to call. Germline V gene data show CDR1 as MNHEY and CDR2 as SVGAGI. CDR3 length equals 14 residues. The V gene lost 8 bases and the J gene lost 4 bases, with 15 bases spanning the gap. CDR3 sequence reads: CASGRSQLNQPQHF. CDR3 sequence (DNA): TGTGCCAGCGGCCGTTCCCAATTGAATCAGCCCCAGCATTTT.

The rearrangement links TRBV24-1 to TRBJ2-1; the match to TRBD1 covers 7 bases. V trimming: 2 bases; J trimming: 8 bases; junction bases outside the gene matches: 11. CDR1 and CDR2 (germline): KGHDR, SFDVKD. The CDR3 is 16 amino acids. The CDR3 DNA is TGTGCCACCAGTGATTCCGGGACAGTGATGTTGGATGAGCAGTTCTTC. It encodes CATSDSGTVMLDEQFF.

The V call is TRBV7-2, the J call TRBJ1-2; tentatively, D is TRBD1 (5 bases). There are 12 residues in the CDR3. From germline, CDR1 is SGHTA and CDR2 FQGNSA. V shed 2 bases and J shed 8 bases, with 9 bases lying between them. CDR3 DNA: TGTGCCAGCAGCTTACCAGGGCCCGGCTACACCTTC. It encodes CASSLPGPGYTF.

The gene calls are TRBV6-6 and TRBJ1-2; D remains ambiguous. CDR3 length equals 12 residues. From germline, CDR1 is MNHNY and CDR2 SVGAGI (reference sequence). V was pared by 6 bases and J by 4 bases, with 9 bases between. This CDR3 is CASSEEVYGYTF. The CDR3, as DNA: TGTGCCAGCAGCGAGGAAGTCTATGGCTACACCTTC.

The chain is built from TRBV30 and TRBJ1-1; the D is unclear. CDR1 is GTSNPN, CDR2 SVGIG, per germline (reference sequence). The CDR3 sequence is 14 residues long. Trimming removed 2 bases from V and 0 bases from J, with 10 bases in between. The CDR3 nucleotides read TGTGCCTGGAGTCCAGCAGGTGTGAACACTGAAGCTTTCTTT. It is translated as CAWSPAGVNTEAFF.

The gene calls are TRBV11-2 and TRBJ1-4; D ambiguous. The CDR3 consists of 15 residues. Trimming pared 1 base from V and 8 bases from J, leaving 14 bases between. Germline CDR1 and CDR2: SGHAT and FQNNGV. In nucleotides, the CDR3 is TGTGCCAGCAGCTTAGGATGGAGCAGGAGAGAAAAACTGTTTTTT. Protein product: CASSLGWSRREKLFF. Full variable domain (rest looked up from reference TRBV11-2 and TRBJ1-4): EAGVAQSPRYKIIEKRQSVAFWCNPISGHATLYWYQQILGQGPKLLIQFQNNGVVDDSQLPKDRFSAERLKGVDSTLKIQPAKLEDSAVYLCASSLGWSRREKLFFGSGTQLSVL.

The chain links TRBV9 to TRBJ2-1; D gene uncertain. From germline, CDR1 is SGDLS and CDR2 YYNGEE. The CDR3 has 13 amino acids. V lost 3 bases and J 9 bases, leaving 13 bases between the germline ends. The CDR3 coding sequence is TGTGCCAGCAGCGGCCGGACCGAAAGTGAGCAGTTCTTC. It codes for CASSGRTESEQFF. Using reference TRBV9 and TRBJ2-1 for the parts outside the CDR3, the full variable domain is DSGVTQTPKHLITATGQRVTLRCSPRSGDLSVYWYQQSLDQGLQFLIQYYNGEERAKGNILERFSAQQFPDLHSELNLSSLELGDSALYFCASSGRTESEQFFGPGTRLTVL.

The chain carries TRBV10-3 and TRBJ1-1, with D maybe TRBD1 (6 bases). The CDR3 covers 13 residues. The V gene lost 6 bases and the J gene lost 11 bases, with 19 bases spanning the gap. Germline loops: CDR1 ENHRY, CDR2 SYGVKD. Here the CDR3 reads CAIRLRTTGSAFF. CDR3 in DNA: TGTGCCATCAGACTAAGGACAACAGGGTCGGCTTTCTTT.

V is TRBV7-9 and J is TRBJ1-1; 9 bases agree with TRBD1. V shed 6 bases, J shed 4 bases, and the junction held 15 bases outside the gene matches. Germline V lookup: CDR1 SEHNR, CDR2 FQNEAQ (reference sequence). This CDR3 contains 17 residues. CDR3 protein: CASSRPGTGILGTEAFF. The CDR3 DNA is TGTGCCAGCAGTCGACCCGGGACAGGGATCCTGGGCACTGAAGCTTTCTTT.

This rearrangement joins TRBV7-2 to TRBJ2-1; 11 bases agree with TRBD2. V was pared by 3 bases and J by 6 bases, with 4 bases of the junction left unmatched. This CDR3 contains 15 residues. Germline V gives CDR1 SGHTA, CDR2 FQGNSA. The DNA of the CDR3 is TGTGCCAGCAGCTTGACTAGCGGGGTGGGCAATGAGCAGTTCTTC. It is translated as CASSLTSGVGNEQFF. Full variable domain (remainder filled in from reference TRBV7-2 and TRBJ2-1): GAGVSQSPSNKVTEKGKDVELRCDPISGHTALYWYRQSLGQGLEFLIYFQGNSAPDKSGLPSDRFSAERTGGSVSTLTIQRTQQEDSAVYLCASSLTSGVGNEQFFGPGTRLTVL.